This T cell receptor (beta chain) was recorded in a study of radiation and T cells in renal cell carcinoma. V was clipped by 6 bases and J by 5 bases; unmatched bases: 9. This CDR3 has 15 amino acids. Per the germline V gene, CDR1 is SNHLY and CDR2 is FYNNEI. Clones were read by immunoSEQ multiplex PCR, and TCRdb kept only the in-frame ones, dropping some. Among some 97,000 clones listed, around 80% were seen once. To note about this clone: The target antigen is unknown.

Stated time point: blood 4 weeks post-SBRT, at nephrectomy. As for treatment: 15 Gy SBRT to primary tumor, nephrectomy 4 weeks later. Nephrectomy followed 15 Gy stereotactic body radiation by 4 weeks. Study results and caveats: Baseline intratumoral clonotype presence is unknown without pretreatment biopsies.

This specimen consisted of blood, obtained from a patient whose treatment included radiotherapy and nephrectomy. The sequence derives from a man in his 60s with renal cell carcinoma. The chain combines TRBV2 with TRBJ2-2; 7 bases are shared with TRBD1. The CDR3 spells CASRTGTVRTGELFF. The CDR3 DNA reads as TGTGCCAGCAGAACCGGGACAGTAAGAACCGGGGAGCTGTTTTTT.